The next 29 T cell receptor beta chains were all read from a single sample in a study of CXCR3-negative and CXCR3-positive naive CD8 T cells. The authors prepared UMI-labeled TRB cDNA libraries by 5' RACE. TCRdb reprocessed the 5' RACE reads and keeps a single row for each CDR3 protein, giving no DNA. The sample spans about 130,000 distinct CDR3 sequences; the ten largest clones claim 0.45% to 0.55%. The specimen sequenced was naive CXCR3- CD8+ T cells from blood. The sample's subset: CD45RO-CCR7+CD27+CD95- naive CD8+ T cells lacking CXCR3 (TNR3-). These receptors were obtained from a human donor in good health. Some clones in this sample may be carry-over from other donors' samples.

The rearrangement uses TRBV7-2 and TRBJ2-7; TCRdb reports TRBD1, a call that lacks DNA to check it against. The CDR3 is 14 amino acids. Germline lookup yields CDR1 SGHTA and CDR2 FQGNSA. CDR3 residues: CASSLAMGSNPGYF.

This chain joins TRBV28 and TRBJ2-7; TCRdb's D call, TRBD1, is unchecked because there is no DNA. The CDR3 consists of 15 residues. CDR1 and CDR2 (germline): MDHEN, SYDVKM. The chain's CDR3 is CASSSGSLSGYEQYF.

The CDR3 region is CASSPGLDTQYF. The chain is built from TRBV4-1 and TRBJ2-3. The CDR3 loop spans 12 amino acids. CDR1 is MGHRA, CDR2 YSYEKL, per germline.

The rearrangement joins TRBV12-3 or TRBV12-4 to TRBJ2-5. The CDR3 has 11 residues. CDR3 in amino acids: CASVMGETQYF.

CDR3 amino acids: CASSVRSDYNEQFF. The rearrangement uses TRBV9 and TRBJ2-1. This CDR3 has 14 amino acids. Germline V gene data show CDR1 as SGDLS and CDR2 as YYNGEE.

The chain has TRBV6-5 and TRBJ1-5. Germline V gene sequence: CDR1 MNHEY, CDR2 SVGAGI. The CDR3 runs 15 residues. CDR3 in amino acids: CASSYSLEGGQPQHF.

This chain joins TRBV20-1 and TRBJ2-1; TCRdb calls TRBD2, which cannot be checked without DNA. The CDR3 sequence is 13 residues long. The V gene's germline CDR1 is DFQATT and CDR2 SNEGSKA (reference sequence). Here the CDR3 reads CSARTRAGNEQFF.

V and J are TRBV12-3 or TRBV12-4 and TRBJ1-5; the D call of TRBD1 rests on TCRdb alone, since no DNA is present to check it. This CDR3 is 14 amino acids long. CDR3 residues: CASSPPDRLWPQHF.

The CDR3 loop reads CASSRGLLNYNEQFF. The V and J genes are TRBV12-3 or TRBV12-4 and TRBJ2-1; the D call of TRBD1 rests on TCRdb alone, since no DNA is present to check it. The CDR3 has 15 amino acids.

The chain employs TRBV7-9 and TRBJ1-1; the TCRdb D gene call, TRBD1, has no DNA to confirm it. This CDR3 contains 15 residues. Germline CDR1 reads SEHNR; CDR2 reads FQNEAQ (reference sequence). This CDR3 reads CASSYGDGENTEAFF.

The rearrangement joins TRBV4-2 to TRBJ2-1; TCRdb lists TRBD2, though no DNA is available to test this call. CDR3 length equals 18 residues. In germline, CDR1 is LGHNA, CDR2 YNFKEQ. The CDR3 region is CASSQEGLAGGPYNEQFF.

The chain combines TRBV6-5 with TRBJ2-5. The CDR3 is 13 residues long. CDR1 is MNHEY and CDR2 is SVGAGI in the germline V gene. This chain's CDR3 is CASSYDTEETQYF.

V gene TRBV12-3 or TRBV12-4 combines with J gene TRBJ2-3; absent DNA, TCRdb's TRBD2 call cannot be checked. The CDR3 totals 16 residues. CDR3 in amino acids: CASSPHLAGSTDTQYF.

The chain uses TRBV5-1 and TRBJ2-7; there is no DNA to check the TCRdb D call of TRBD1. The CDR3 has 15 amino acids. Per germline, CDR1 SGHRS and CDR2 YFSETQ. The CDR3 is CASSPAGAPAYEQYF.

The rearrangement links TRBV5-5 to TRBJ2-7; there is no DNA to check the TCRdb D call of TRBD1. Germline CDR1 reads SGHKS; CDR2 reads YYEKEE (reference sequence). This CDR3 contains 13 residues. This CDR3 is CASSLADRGEQYF.

This chain connects TRBV4-1 to TRBJ1-1. The germline CDR1 and CDR2 sequences are MGHRA and YSYEKL. CDR3 size: 12 residues. The CDR3 sequence: CASSQMRGLAFF.

The chain couples TRBV25-1 to TRBJ2-2; TCRdb selects TRBD1, and the lack of DNA leaves this call unchecked. Looked up from germline, CDR1 is MGHDK and CDR2 is SYGVNS. This CDR3 has 14 residues. The CDR3 spells CASRIGGASGELFF.

The V call is TRBV6-2 or TRBV6-3, the J call TRBJ2-5; TCRdb's D gene call, TRBD2, goes unchecked for lack of DNA. This CDR3 is 17 amino acids long. The germline V gene has CDR1 MNHEY and CDR2 SVGEGT. The CDR3 loop reads CASSYSPDRLALETQYF.

V usage is TRBV6-5 and J usage is TRBJ2-7; TCRdb reports TRBD1, a call that lacks DNA to check it against. Per germline, CDR1 MNHEY and CDR2 SVGAGI. There are 14 residues in the CDR3. This chain's CDR3 is CASTHEQGADEQYF.

The chain carries TRBV4-1 and TRBJ1-1; TCRdb's D gene call, TRBD1, goes unchecked for lack of DNA. Looked up from germline, CDR1 is MGHRA and CDR2 is YSYEKL. CDR3 length: 14 amino acids. The CDR3 spells CASSQSTGYTEAFF.

The chain recombines TRBV11-2 with TRBJ2-7; TCRdb's assignment of TRBD2 cannot be checked, as there is no DNA. The CDR3 length is 14 residues. In germline, CDR1 is SGHAT, CDR2 FQNNGV. CDR3 amino acids: CAGSLGTSVYEQYF.

This chain connects TRBV29-1 to TRBJ1-2; TCRdb designates TRBD1, a call that cannot be tested without DNA. Germline lookup yields CDR1 SQVTM and CDR2 ANQGSEA. The CDR3 runs 17 residues. CDR3 amino acids: CSVLGGNGTTSNYGYTF.

The rearrangement uses TRBV9 and TRBJ1-6; there is no DNA to check the TCRdb D call of TRBD1. Germline V gene lookup returns CDR1 SGDLS and CDR2 YYNGEE. This CDR3 region has 14 residues. The CDR3: CASSDGQGISPLHF.

The J gene is TRBJ2-7, the V gene TRBV4-3. Germline CDR1 is LGHNA and CDR2 is YSLEER. The CDR3 contains 15 residues. CDR3: CASSQVISPSYEQYF.

This chain uses TRBV12-3 or TRBV12-4 with TRBJ2-6. This CDR3 contains 15 residues. CDR3 amino acids: CASSNPGSGANVLTF.

V is TRBV29-1 and J is TRBJ2-7; TCRdb names TRBD2, which stays unverified in the absence of DNA. The CDR3 extends over 15 amino acids. Germline V gene lookup returns CDR1 SQVTM and CDR2 ANQGSEA. CDR3 sequence reads: CSVEDQSGLPYEQYF.

V and J are TRBV12-3 or TRBV12-4 and TRBJ1-5; TCRdb calls TRBD1, which cannot be checked without DNA. The CDR3 extends over 17 amino acids. The CDR3 loop reads CASSDKDRLNSNRPQHF.

The chain carries TRBV4-1 and TRBJ2-3; TCRdb names TRBD2, which stays unverified in the absence of DNA. Germline V gene data show CDR1 as MGHRA and CDR2 as YSYEKL. The CDR3 runs to 18 residues. The CDR3 loop is CASSQDLSGLAGSDTQYF.

CDR3: CASSKVLISDKGLENTGELFF. This chain links TRBV21-1 with TRBJ2-2. TRBV21-1 is shown as a pseudogene. The CDR3 totals 21 residues.